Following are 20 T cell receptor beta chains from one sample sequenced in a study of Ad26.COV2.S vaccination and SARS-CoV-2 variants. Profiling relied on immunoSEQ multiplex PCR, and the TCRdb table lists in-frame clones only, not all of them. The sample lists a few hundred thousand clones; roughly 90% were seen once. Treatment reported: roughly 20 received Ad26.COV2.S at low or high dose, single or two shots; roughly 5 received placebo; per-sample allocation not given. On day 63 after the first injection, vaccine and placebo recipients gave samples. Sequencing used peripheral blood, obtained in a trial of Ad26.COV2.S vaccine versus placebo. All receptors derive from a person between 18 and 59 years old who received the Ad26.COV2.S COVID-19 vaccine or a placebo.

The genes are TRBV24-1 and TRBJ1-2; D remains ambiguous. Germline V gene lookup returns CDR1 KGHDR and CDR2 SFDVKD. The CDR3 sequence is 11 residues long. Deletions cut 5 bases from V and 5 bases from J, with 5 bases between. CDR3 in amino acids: CATSGGYGYTF. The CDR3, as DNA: TGTGCCACCAGTGGCGGTTATGGCTACACCTTC.

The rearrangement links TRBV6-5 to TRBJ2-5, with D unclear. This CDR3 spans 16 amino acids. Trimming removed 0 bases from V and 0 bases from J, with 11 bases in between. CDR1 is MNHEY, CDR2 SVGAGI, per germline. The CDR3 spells CASSYSIRRNQETQYF. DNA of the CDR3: TGTGCCAGCAGTTACTCAATAAGGCGAAACCAAGAGACCCAGTACTTC.

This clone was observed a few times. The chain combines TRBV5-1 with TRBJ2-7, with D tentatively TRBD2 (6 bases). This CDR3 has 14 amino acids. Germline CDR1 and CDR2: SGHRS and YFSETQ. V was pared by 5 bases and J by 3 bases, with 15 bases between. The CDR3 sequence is CASSLGGGGYEQYF. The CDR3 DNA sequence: TGCGCCAGCAGTCTGGGTGGGGGAGGCTACGAGCAGTACTTC.

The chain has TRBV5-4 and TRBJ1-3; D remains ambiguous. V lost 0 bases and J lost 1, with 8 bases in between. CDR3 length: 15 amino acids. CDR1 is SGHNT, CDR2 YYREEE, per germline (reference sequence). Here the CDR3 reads CASSLATVSGNTIYF. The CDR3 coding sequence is TGTGCCAGCAGCTTGGCCACGGTTTCTGGAAACACCATATATTTT.

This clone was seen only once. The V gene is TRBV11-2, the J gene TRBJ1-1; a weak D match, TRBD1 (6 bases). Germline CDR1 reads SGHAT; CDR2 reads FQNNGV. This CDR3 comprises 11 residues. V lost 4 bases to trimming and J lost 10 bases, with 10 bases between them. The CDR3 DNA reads TGTGCCAGCAGCTACAGGGATGGAGCTTTCTTT. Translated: CASSYRDGAFF.

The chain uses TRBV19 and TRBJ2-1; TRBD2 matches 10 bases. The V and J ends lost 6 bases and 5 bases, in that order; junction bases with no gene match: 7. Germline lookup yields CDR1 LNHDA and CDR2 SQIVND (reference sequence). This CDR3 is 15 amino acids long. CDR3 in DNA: TGTGCCAGTAGCGAGACTAGCGGGTATGACAATGAGCAGTTCTTC. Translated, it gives CASSETSGYDNEQFF.

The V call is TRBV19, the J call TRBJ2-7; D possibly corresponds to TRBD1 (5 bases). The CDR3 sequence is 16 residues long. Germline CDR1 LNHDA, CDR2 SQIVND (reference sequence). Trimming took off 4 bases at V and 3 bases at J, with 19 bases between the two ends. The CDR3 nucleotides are TGTGCCAGTAGTACGAATCAGGGTTATTATGTCTACGAGCAGTACTTC. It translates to CASSTNQGYYVYEQYF.

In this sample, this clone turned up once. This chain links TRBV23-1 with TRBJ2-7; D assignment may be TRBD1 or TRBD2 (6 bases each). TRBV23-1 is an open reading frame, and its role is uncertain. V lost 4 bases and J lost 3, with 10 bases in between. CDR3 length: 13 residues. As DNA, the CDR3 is TGCGCCAGCAGTCCCGGGGGCGGCTACGAGCAGTACTTC. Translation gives CASSPGGGYEQYF.

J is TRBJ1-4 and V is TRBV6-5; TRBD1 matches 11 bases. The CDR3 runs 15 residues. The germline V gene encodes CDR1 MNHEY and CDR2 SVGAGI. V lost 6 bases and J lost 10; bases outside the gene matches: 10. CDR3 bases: TGTGCCAGCAGGCCGACCGGGACAGGGGGAGGAAAACTGTTTTTT. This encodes CASRPTGTGGGKLFF.

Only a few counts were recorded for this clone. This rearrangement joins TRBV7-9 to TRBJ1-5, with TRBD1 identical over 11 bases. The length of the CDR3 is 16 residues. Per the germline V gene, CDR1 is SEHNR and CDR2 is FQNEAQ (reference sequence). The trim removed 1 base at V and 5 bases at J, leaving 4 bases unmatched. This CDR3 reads CASSLGTGGRDQPQHF. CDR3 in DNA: TGTGCCAGCAGCTTAGGGACAGGGGGCCGTGATCAGCCCCAGCATTTT.

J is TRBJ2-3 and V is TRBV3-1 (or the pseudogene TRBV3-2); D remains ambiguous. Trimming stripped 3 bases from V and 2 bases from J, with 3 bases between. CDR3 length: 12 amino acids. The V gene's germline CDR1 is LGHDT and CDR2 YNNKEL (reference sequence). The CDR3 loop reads CASSHDTDTQYF. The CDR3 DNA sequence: TGTGCCAGCAGCCACGACACAGATACGCAGTATTTT.

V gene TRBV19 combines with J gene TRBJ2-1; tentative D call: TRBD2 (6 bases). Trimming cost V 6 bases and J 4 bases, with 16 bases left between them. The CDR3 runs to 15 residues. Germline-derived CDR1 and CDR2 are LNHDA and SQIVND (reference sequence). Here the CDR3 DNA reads TGTGCCAGTAGCCCCGAACTAGCAGATTACAATGAGCAGTTCTTC. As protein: CASSPELADYNEQFF.

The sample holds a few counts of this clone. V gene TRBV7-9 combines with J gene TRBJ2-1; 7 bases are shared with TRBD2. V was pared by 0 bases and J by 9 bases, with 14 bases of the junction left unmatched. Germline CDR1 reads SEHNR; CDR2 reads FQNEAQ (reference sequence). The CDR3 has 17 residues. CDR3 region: CASSLALGGSVLTEQFF. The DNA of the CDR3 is TGTGCCAGCAGCTTAGCGCTAGGCGGGAGTGTTCTTACTGAGCAGTTCTTC.

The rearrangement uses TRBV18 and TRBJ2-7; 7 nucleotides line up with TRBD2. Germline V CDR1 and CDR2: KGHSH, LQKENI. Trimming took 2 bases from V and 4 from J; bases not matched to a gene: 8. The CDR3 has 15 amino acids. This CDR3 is CASSPGLGDGYEQYF. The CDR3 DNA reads TGTGCCAGCTCACCAGGACTAGGTGATGGGTACGAGCAGTACTTC.

The CDR3 DNA follows: TGTGCCAGTACCAACTTCGACACCGGCAAAAACATTCAGTACTTC. It encodes CASTNFDTGKNIQYF. J is TRBJ2-4 and V is TRBV19; unclear D gene. The ends were cut back, 7 bases at V and 3 bases at J, with 16 bases in the middle. Germline V gene sequence: CDR1 LNHDA, CDR2 SQIVND (reference sequence). CDR3 length: 15 amino acids.

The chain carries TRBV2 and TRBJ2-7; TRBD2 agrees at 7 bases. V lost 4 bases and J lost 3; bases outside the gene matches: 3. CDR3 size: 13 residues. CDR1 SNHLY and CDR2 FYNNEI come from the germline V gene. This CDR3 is CASSGAGNYEQYF. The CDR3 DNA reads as TGTGCCAGCAGTGGAGCGGGAAACTACGAGCAGTACTTC. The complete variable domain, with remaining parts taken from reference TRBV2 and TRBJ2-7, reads EPEVTQTPSHQVTQMGQEVILRCVPISNHLYFYWYRQILGQKVEFLVSFYNNEISEKSEIFDDQFSVERPDGSNFTLKIRSTKLEDSAMYFCASSGAGNYEQYFGPGTRLTVT.

CDR3 in DNA: TGTGCCAGCAGCTTGGTGGGGGACTATGGCTACACCTTC. This codes for CASSLVGDYGYTF. V and J are TRBV5-8 and TRBJ1-2, with a possible D match to TRBD1 (5 bases). Germline CDR1 SGHTS, CDR2 YDEGEE. The CDR3 loop spans 13 amino acids. The V and J ends lost 0 bases and 3 bases respectively, with 6 bases between them.

The CDR3 coding sequence is TGTGCCAGCTCACATCGGGACAGGGCGGCCGAGCAGTACTTC. Its translation is CASSHRDRAAEQYF. V gene TRBV18 combines with J gene TRBJ2-7; 9 nucleotides agree with TRBD1. Trimming removed 4 bases from V and 6 bases from J; junction bases left unmatched: 7. This CDR3 contains 14 residues. Germline V gives CDR1 KGHSH, CDR2 LQKENI. The whole variable domain, filled in from reference TRBV18 and TRBJ2-7, reads NAGVMQNPRHLVRRRGQEARLRCSPMKGHSHVYWYRQLPEEGLKFMVYLQKENIIDESGMPKERFSAEFPKEGPSILRIQQVVRGDSAAYFCASSHRDRAAEQYFGPGTRLTVT.

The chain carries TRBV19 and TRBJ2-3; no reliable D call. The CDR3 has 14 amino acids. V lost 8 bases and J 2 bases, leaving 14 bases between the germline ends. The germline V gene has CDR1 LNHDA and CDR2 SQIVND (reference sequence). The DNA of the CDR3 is TGTGCCAGTTCTTGGTCCTCTTACACAGATACGCAGTATTTT. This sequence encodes CASSWSSYTDTQYF.

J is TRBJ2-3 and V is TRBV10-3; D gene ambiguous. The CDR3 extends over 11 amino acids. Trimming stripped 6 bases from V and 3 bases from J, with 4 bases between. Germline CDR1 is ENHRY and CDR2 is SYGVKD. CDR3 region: CAIRGTDTQYF. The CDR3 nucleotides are TGTGCCATCAGGGGAACAGATACGCAGTATTTT.